What follows are 21 T cell receptor beta chains derived from one specimen sequenced in a study of CD8+ T cells in alopecia areata. The authors extracted RNA and reverse transcribed it into cDNA as the sequencing template. The protocol was immunoSEQ multiplex PCR, while the TCRdb copy is restricted to in-frame clones and leaves out a portion. The sample has about 120,000 clones, approximately 47% seen once. The material sequenced was NKG2D-low CD8+ T cells sorted from blood. These receptors were collected from a human donor with alopecia areata.

The rearrangement uses TRBV28 and TRBJ2-5, with TRBD1 matching over 7 bases. This CDR3 has 14 residues. Germline loops: CDR1 MDHEN, CDR2 SYDVKM. The V gene end was trimmed by 9 bases and the J gene end by 2 bases; junction bases not matched to a gene: 9. CDR3 sequence: CASGLQGRQETQYF. The CDR3 region has the DNA TGTGCCAGTGGATTACAGGGGCGGCAAGAGACCCAGTACTTC.

V usage is TRBV5-6 and J usage is TRBJ2-5, with D possibly TRBD1 on 6 matching bases. Trimming removed 3 bases at V and 7 bases at J, with 13 bases between. The CDR3 runs to 13 residues. Germline assignment: CDR1 SGHDT and CDR2 YYEEEE. The CDR3 sequence: CASSSQGFVTQYF. CDR3 nucleotide sequence: TGTGCCAGCAGCTCCCAGGGGTTTGTGACCCAGTACTTC.

The chain links TRBV9 to TRBJ2-7; possibly TRBD1 or TRBD2 for D (6 bases each). The germline V gene has CDR1 SGDLS and CDR2 YYNGEE. V was shortened by 0 bases and J by 4 bases, with 23 bases between the two germline ends. The CDR3 runs to 18 residues. The CDR3 DNA reads TGTGCCAGCAGCGTAGACCCCGCCCCCCCGGGGGCAATGTACGAGCAGTACTTC. It is translated as CASSVDPAPPGAMYEQYF.

The chain is built from TRBV29-1 and TRBJ2-3; tentatively, D is TRBD1 or TRBD2 (5 bases each). Trimming left V 6 bases short and J 0 bases short, with 16 bases between. Germline loops: CDR1 SQVTM, CDR2 ANQGSEA. The CDR3 sequence is 15 residues long. The DNA of the CDR3 is TGCAGCGTCGAGGATGGGGGATATAGCACAGATACGCAGTATTTT. Amino acids: CSVEDGGYSTDTQYF.

V gene TRBV27 combines with J gene TRBJ2-1; D is undetermined. CDR3 size: 15 residues. CDR1 and CDR2 from the germline V gene are MNHEY and SMNVEV (reference sequence). V was trimmed by 2 bases and J by 9 bases, leaving 17 bases between them. CDR3 nucleotides: TGTGCCAGCAGTTTAGGATATCCTGGGGTTGGTGAGCAGTTCTTC. Translated, it gives CASSLGYPGVGEQFF.

The chain uses TRBV4-1 and TRBJ1-2; possibly TRBD1 for D (5 bases). With 4 bases removed from V and 6 bases from J, the gap between germline ends came to 15 bases. CDR1 MGHRA and CDR2 YSYEKL come from the germline V gene. CDR3 length: 14 amino acids. CDR3 sequence (DNA): TGCGCCAGCAGCCTTTCATGGGGGAGTAATGGCTACACCTTC. It is translated as CASSLSWGSNGYTF.

The rearrangement joins TRBV11-2 to TRBJ2-7; D is unresolved. Germline V gene lookup returns CDR1 SGHAT and CDR2 FQNNGV. Trimming took off 3 bases at V and 0 bases at J, with 6 bases between the two ends. The CDR3 has 13 amino acids. CDR3 sequence: CASSLGVSYEQYF. The CDR3 DNA reads TGTGCCAGCAGCTTGGGCGTCTCCTACGAGCAGTACTTC.

J is TRBJ2-5 and V is TRBV7-6, with 9 bases that match TRBD2. Germline loops: CDR1 SGHVS, CDR2 FNYEAQ. Trimming at V came to 4 bases and at J to 4 bases, leaving 4 bases not matched to a gene. The CDR3 runs to 14 residues. DNA for the CDR3: TGTGCCAGCAGCTCCCTAGCGGGGAGAGAGACCCAGTACTTC. Its protein product is CASSSLAGRETQYF.

This clone was detected a few times. The chain employs TRBV29-1 and TRBJ2-3, with D unclear. V lost 3 bases to trimming and J lost 1 base, with 8 bases between them. Germline CDR1 and CDR2: SQVTM and ANQGSEA. This CDR3 is 13 amino acids long. The CDR3 spells CSVERTGTDTQYF. CDR3 nucleotide sequence: TGCAGCGTTGAGCGGACGGGCACAGATACGCAGTATTTT.

The gene calls are TRBV5-6 and TRBJ2-5, with TRBD1 identical over 10 bases. V was pared by 3 bases and J by 4 bases, with 6 bases of the junction left unmatched. CDR1 is SGHDT, CDR2 YYEEEE, per germline. The CDR3 is made up of 15 amino acids. CDR3 sequence (DNA): TGTGCCAGCAGCTCCGGGACAGGGGCCCCAGAGACCCAGTACTTC. It encodes CASSSGTGAPETQYF.

J is TRBJ2-1 and V is TRBV23-1; 9 bases are shared with TRBD1. TRBV23-1 is treated as an ORF (open reading frame) with a function not yet certain. The J segment lost 8 bases and the V segment lost 2 bases, leaving 13 bases of the junction unmatched. This CDR3 has 17 amino acids. For the CDR3, the DNA is TGCGCCAGCAGTCAACACATTCCGGGACAGGGTTTCGATGAGCAGTTCTTC. Translation gives CASSQHIPGQGFDEQFF.

This chain links TRBV27 with TRBJ2-7; the D gene is possibly TRBD2 (5 bases). The CDR3 runs 12 residues. Germline CDR1 is MNHEY and CDR2 is SMNVEV (reference sequence). V lost 5 bases and J 5 bases, leaving 10 bases between the germline ends. CDR3: CASSGLTHEQYF. The CDR3 DNA reads TGTGCCAGCAGTGGACTTACCCACGAGCAGTACTTC.

V gene TRBV29-1 combines with J gene TRBJ2-3; TRBD1 aligns across 10 bases. The V gene end was trimmed by 3 bases and the J gene end by 4 bases; junction bases not matched to a gene: 4. The CDR3 is made up of 14 amino acids. In germline, CDR1 is SQVTM, CDR2 ANQGSEA. CDR3 sequence: CSVEGQGLPDTQYF. The CDR3 DNA reads as TGCAGCGTTGAGGGACAGGGGTTGCCAGATACGCAGTATTTT.

The genes are TRBV6-5 and TRBJ2-7, with D possibly called TRBD1 or TRBD2 (5 bases each). This CDR3 is 14 amino acids long. Between the trimmed V and J ends, which lost 6 bases and 0 bases, there was a span of 12 bases. The germline V gene encodes CDR1 MNHEY and CDR2 SVGAGI. The CDR3 protein is CASRTGRNSYEQYF. The CDR3 bases are TGTGCCAGCAGAACGGGACGTAACTCCTACGAGCAGTACTTC.

The chain recombines TRBV4-1 with TRBJ2-3; a weak D match, TRBD2 (5 bases). This CDR3 is 16 amino acids long. Germline CDR1 MGHRA, CDR2 YSYEKL. The V and J ends lost 3 bases and 2 bases respectively, with 15 bases between them. The CDR3 reads CASSHQAEGDTDTQYF. The CDR3 DNA is TGCGCCAGCAGCCACCAAGCGGAAGGAGACACAGATACGCAGTATTTT.

The V gene is TRBV29-1, the J gene TRBJ2-7; D unresolved. The ends were cut back, 6 bases at V and 2 bases at J, with 14 bases in the middle. The CDR3 totals 13 residues. Looked up from germline, CDR1 is SQVTM and CDR2 is ANQGSEA. Written as DNA, the CDR3 is TGCAGCGTCTCGACTGGATTGACCTACGAGCAGTACTTC. Translating gives CSVSTGLTYEQYF.

This chain uses TRBV29-1 with TRBJ2-1, with D unclear. With 2 bases removed from V and 9 bases from J, the gap between germline ends came to 11 bases. The germline CDR1 and CDR2 sequences are SQVTM and ANQGSEA. There are 12 residues in the CDR3. The CDR3 nucleotides are TGCAGCGTTGAACTCCGAATAGGTGAGCAGTTCTTC. This gives the protein CSVELRIGEQFF.

This clone was counted only a few times. The gene calls are TRBV29-1 and TRBJ2-7; 10 positions agree with TRBD1. The CDR3 is 14 residues long. V shed 6 bases and J 4 bases; nucleotides not matched to a gene: 9. Germline V gene data show CDR1 as SQVTM and CDR2 as ANQGSEA. As DNA, the CDR3 is TGCAGCGTGACAGGGGGCACCCTCGGATACGAGCAGTACTTC. Protein: CSVTGGTLGYEQYF.

The genes are TRBV5-1 and TRBJ1-2; TRBD1 matches 8 bases. This CDR3 has 13 residues. J gave up 6 bases and V 4 bases, and 5 bases lay outside the gene matches. Germline V gives CDR1 SGHRS, CDR2 YFSETQ. As DNA, the CDR3 is TGCGCCAGCAGCCTTACAGGGGGTGATGGCTACACCTTC. Translation: CASSLTGGDGYTF.

The chain uses TRBV29-1 and TRBJ1-2; 7 bases fit TRBD1. Trimming cost V 3 bases and J 2 bases; bases outside gene matches: 9. From germline, CDR1 is SQVTM and CDR2 ANQGSEA. The CDR3 loop spans 15 amino acids. The CDR3 reads CSVDGLDRVNYGYTF. Here the CDR3 DNA reads TGCAGCGTTGATGGATTAGACAGGGTGAACTATGGCTACACCTTC.

V is TRBV6-5 and J is TRBJ2-4; D is uncertain. The CDR3 totals 11 residues. The germline gives CDR1 MNHEY, CDR2 SVGAGI. V gave up 6 bases and J gave up 5 bases, with 5 bases separating them. The CDR3 here is CASSDQNIQYF. DNA of the CDR3: TGTGCCAGCAGCGACCAAAACATTCAGTACTTC.